This T cell receptor (beta chain) was sequenced during a study of immune evolution from preneoplasia to lung adenocarcinoma. The wider study: HLA loss of heterozygosity: 7% AIS, roughly 15% MIA, roughly 30% ADC, none AAH. Study conclusions and caveats: Top clone share appeared to fall from AAH through AIS, MIA, adenocarcinoma.

Produced via immunoSEQ multiplex PCR; TCRdb's table is partial and in-frame only. Of roughly 9,000 clones listed, 75% to 90% are singletons. Premalignant or tumor cells were enriched by macro-dissection after pathologic assessment. Turning to this clone: Antigen specificity is unknown.

The sequencing input was FFPE minimally invasive lung adenocarcinoma tissue. This TCR was sampled from an older donor with lung adenocarcinoma.

The CDR3 nucleotides are TGTGCCAACGATACAACCGTATCTACCGGGGAGCTGTTTTTT. Translating gives CANDTTVSTGELFF. This chain links TRBV19 with TRBJ2-2; no clear D gene. The CDR3 sequence is 14 residues long. Germline V lookup: CDR1 LNHDA, CDR2 SQIVND (reference sequence). V was shortened by 10 bases and J by 5 bases, with 17 bases between the two germline ends.